The next 26 T cell receptor beta chains were all read from a single sample in a study of blood T cell repertoires in COVID-19. Assay used: immunoSEQ multiplex PCR; TCRdb lists only in-frame clones, some missing. Of just over 80,000 clones listed, 65% to 80% were seen once; the top ten hold roughly a fifth. What was sequenced was peripheral blood. These receptors all come from a woman of 80 years or more with active or convalescent COVID-19.

The chain links TRBV4-3 to TRBJ2-7, with a tentative D call TRBD1 (6 bases). CDR3 length: 14 residues. The germline CDR1 and CDR2 sequences are LGHNA and YSLEER. V was cut by 0 bases and J by 5 bases, with 11 bases left in between. CDR3 bases: TGCGCCAGCAGCCAAGACTCTACAGGGAACGAGCAGTACTTC. Translating it yields CASSQDSTGNEQYF.

There are a few counts of this clone. The chain couples TRBV7-2 to TRBJ1-1; D is unresolved. This CDR3 spans 14 amino acids. CDR1 and CDR2 from the germline V gene are SGHTA and FQGNSA. Trimming took 2 bases from V and 5 from J, leaving 12 bases between them. CDR3 region: CASSLNQVLTEAFF. The CDR3 bases are TGTGCCAGCAGCTTAAACCAGGTTTTGACTGAAGCTTTCTTT.

This chain joins TRBV9 and TRBJ1-4; no definite D call. The CDR3 loop spans 15 amino acids. In germline, CDR1 is SGDLS, CDR2 YYNGEE. Trimming pared 4 bases from V and 8 bases from J, leaving 18 bases between. The CDR3 reads CASSPKAMGGEKLFF. CDR3 nucleotides: TGTGCCAGCAGCCCAAAAGCCATGGGAGGAGAAAAACTGTTTTTT.

The chain combines TRBV9 with TRBJ2-5; 10 bases align to TRBD2. The CDR3 runs to 18 residues. V was clipped by 3 bases and J by 5 bases; unmatched bases: 16. CDR1 and CDR2 from the germline V gene are SGDLS and YYNGEE. The CDR3, as DNA: TGTGCCAGCAGCGAGAGCGTGGTAGCGGGGGGTTTTGTCGAGACCCAGTACTTC. It is translated as CASSESVVAGGFVETQYF.

This clone was seen only a few times. The chain is built from TRBV19 and TRBJ1-2; 9 bases match TRBD1. The CDR3 is 15 residues long. Germline CDR1 reads LNHDA; CDR2 reads SQIVND (reference sequence). The V and J ends lost 5 bases and 5 bases, in that order; junction bases with no gene match: 9. This CDR3 reads CASSLRQGETYGYTF. In DNA, the CDR3 is TGTGCCAGTAGTCTGCGACAGGGGGAAACTTATGGCTACACCTTC.

The chain links TRBV9 to TRBJ2-1, with a possible D match to TRBD2 (7 bases). This CDR3 region has 18 residues. The germline V and J ends were trimmed by 0 bases and 5 bases, with 21 bases remaining between them. CDR1 and CDR2 from the germline V gene are SGDLS and YYNGEE. The CDR3 protein is CASSVAGGAGSGDNEQFF. The CDR3 DNA sequence: TGTGCCAGCAGCGTAGCTGGGGGAGCGGGGTCAGGGGACAATGAGCAGTTCTTC.

This clone has a handful of counts. The chain carries TRBV28 and TRBJ2-3; TRBD2 might be the D (7 bases). From germline, CDR1 is MDHEN and CDR2 SYDVKM. This CDR3 contains 14 residues. V was shortened by 6 bases and J by 3 bases, with 13 bases between the two germline ends. CDR3 in amino acids: CASRPGGPTDTQYF. CDR3 DNA sequence: TGTGCCAGCAGGCCCGGGGGGCCTACAGATACGCAGTATTTT.

The table lists this clone with a few counts. V and J are TRBV19 and TRBJ1-1; D gene unclear. V was clipped by 5 bases and J by 5 bases, with 12 bases between them. CDR3 length equals 13 residues. Germline V gene lookup returns CDR1 LNHDA and CDR2 SQIVND (reference sequence). The CDR3 nucleotides read TGTGCCAGTAGTTTCAGTGGGAGGACTGAAGCTTTCTTT. It specifies CASSFSGRTEAFF.

CDR3 sequence (DNA): TGTGCCAGCAGAGGAGGGGGGGATAATTCACCCCTCCACTTT. Translating it yields CASRGGGDNSPLHF. This sequence joins TRBV25-1 and TRBJ1-6; a possible D gene is TRBD1 (6 bases). Per the germline V gene, CDR1 is MGHDK and CDR2 is SYGVNS. The CDR3 totals 14 residues. Trimming cost V 6 bases and J 5 bases, with 11 bases left between them.

This sequence joins TRBV4-3 and TRBJ2-1; D perhaps matches TRBD1 (6 bases). The CDR3 has 15 amino acids. The germline CDR1 and CDR2 sequences are LGHNA and YSLEER. V lost 2 bases and J lost 3, with 11 bases in between. CDR3 residues: CASSQPGDLYNEQFF. The CDR3 DNA is TGCGCCAGCAGCCAACCAGGGGACCTCTACAATGAGCAGTTCTTC.

V and J are TRBV5-6 and TRBJ1-1; 10 positions match TRBD1. CDR1 and CDR2 (germline): SGHDT, YYEEEE. There are 16 residues in the CDR3. Germline trimming cut 4 bases from V and 0 bases from J; bases unmatched to any gene: 6. CDR3 sequence: CASSRDRGLMNTEAFF. The DNA for the CDR3 is TGTGCCAGCAGCCGGGACAGGGGTCTAATGAACACTGAAGCTTTCTTT.

The chain links TRBV3-1 (or the pseudogene TRBV3-2) to TRBJ2-1, with a weak D call TRBD1 (5 bases). The CDR3 runs 16 residues. The V end was cut by 1 base, the J end by 2 bases, with 12 bases between. Germline lookup yields CDR1 LGHDT and CDR2 YNNKEL (reference sequence). DNA of the CDR3: TGTGCCAGCAGCCAAGGCGAGCAGGGCACCTACAATGAGCAGTTCTTC. It yields the protein CASSQGEQGTYNEQFF.

This clone was observed a handful of times. This chain connects TRBV4-3 to TRBJ2-2, with D possibly being TRBD1 (5 bases). The CDR3 is made up of 15 amino acids. Germline values: CDR1 LGHNA, CDR2 YSLEER. Trimming removed 3 bases at V and 3 bases at J, with 11 bases between. The CDR3 DNA follows: TGCGCCAGCAGCCAGCAGGGTCTCGACACCGGGGAGCTGTTTTTT. Its protein product is CASSQQGLDTGELFF.

The J gene is TRBJ2-7, the V gene TRBV30; perhaps TRBD2 as D (6 bases). The germline CDR1 and CDR2 sequences are GTSNPN and SVGIG (reference sequence). Trimming took off 3 bases at V and 3 bases at J, with 18 bases between the two ends. The CDR3 runs 15 residues. CDR3: CAWSLTRRADYEQYF. DNA of the CDR3: TGTGCCTGGAGCCTCACCAGGAGGGCGGACTACGAGCAGTACTTC. Supplemented by reference TRBV30 and TRBJ2-7, the full variable domain reads SQTIHQWPATLVQPVGSPLSLECTVEGTSNPNLYWYRQAAGRGLQLLFYSVGIGQISSEVPQNLSASRPQDRQFILSSKKLLLSDSGFYLCAWSLTRRADYEQYFGPGTRLTVT.

J is TRBJ1-3 and V is TRBV6-1; D not certain. V lost 1 base, J lost 8 bases, and 30 bases lay in between. The CDR3 runs 20 residues. Germline CDR1 reads MNHNS; CDR2 reads SASEGT. In nucleotides, the CDR3 is TGTGCCAGCAGTGAAGGGTCGGGGTTAAGACTAGTGGAACTATTATACACCATATATTTT. Protein: CASSEGSGLRLVELLYTIYF.

This clone came up a few times. This rearrangement joins TRBV7-8 to TRBJ2-3, with 7 positions matching TRBD1. Germline V gene lookup returns CDR1 SGHVS and CDR2 FQNEAQ. The CDR3 contains 16 residues. The V and J ends lost 1 base and 2 bases, in that order; junction bases with no gene match: 6. The CDR3 reads CASSLVTGQSTDTQYF. The CDR3 nucleotides are TGTGCCAGCAGCTTAGTGACGGGACAGTCCACAGATACGCAGTATTTT.

This sequence joins TRBV27 and TRBJ2-3, with D uncertain. The V gene's germline CDR1 is MNHEY and CDR2 SMNVEV (reference sequence). Between the trimmed V and J ends, which lost 3 bases and 0 bases, there was a span of 10 bases. The CDR3 has 15 residues. CDR3 DNA sequence: TGTGCCAGCAGTTTGATGGCATCTAGCACAGATACGCAGTATTTT. Translation gives CASSLMASSTDTQYF.

J is TRBJ2-7 and V is TRBV12-5; D is unresolved. CDR3 size: 12 residues. Between the trimmed V and J ends, which lost 3 bases and 6 bases, there was a span of 9 bases. CDR1 and CDR2 from the germline V gene are LGHNT and FRNRAP. The CDR3 DNA sequence: TGTGCTAGTGGTTTAGGAGTGGGCGAGCAGTACTTC. Protein sequence: CASGLGVGEQYF.

This clone came up once. This chain joins TRBV7-9 and TRBJ2-4; D possibly corresponds to TRBD1 (6 bases). Germline lookup yields CDR1 SEHNR and CDR2 FQNEAQ (reference sequence). The CDR3 is 16 amino acids. V gave up 2 bases and J gave up 4 bases, with 15 bases separating them. CDR3 bases: TGTGCCAGCAGCTTACCCGGTGGCAGGGGAAAAAACATTCAGTACTTC. Residues: CASSLPGGRGKNIQYF.

The chain carries TRBV10-2 and TRBJ2-7, with TRBD1 identical over 9 bases. The CDR3 has 13 amino acids. Germline V CDR1 and CDR2: WSHSY, SAAADI. With 6 bases clipped from V and 9 bases from J, the junction kept 9 bases outside the gene matches. Written as DNA, the CDR3 is TGCGCCAGCAGAAGCCGGGACAGGGATGGGCAGTACTTC. Translation gives CASRSRDRDGQYF.

Here the CDR3 DNA reads TGTGCCAGCAGTTTCCTTGCGACCGGGGAGCTGTTTTTT. It codes for CASSFLATGELFF. The chain links TRBV28 to TRBJ2-2; D gene uncertain. Deletions cut 3 bases from V and 5 bases from J, with 7 bases between. CDR1 and CDR2 (germline): MDHEN, SYDVKM. CDR3 length: 13 amino acids.

The rearrangement joins TRBV4-1 to TRBJ1-1; the D gene is possibly TRBD1 (6 bases). Trimming cost V 0 bases and J 4 bases, with 18 bases left between them. The V gene's germline CDR1 is MGHRA and CDR2 YSYEKL. The CDR3 is 17 amino acids. Here the CDR3 reads CASSQDLGGAQGTEAFF. For the CDR3, the DNA is TGCGCCAGCAGCCAAGATCTTGGGGGGGCGCAGGGCACTGAAGCTTTCTTT.

The chain carries TRBV19 and TRBJ1-3, with 7 bases aligning to TRBD1. Germline CDR1 is LNHDA and CDR2 is SQIVND (reference sequence). J gave up 0 bases and V 6 bases, and 8 bases lay outside the gene matches. The length of the CDR3 is 16 residues. The CDR3 spells CASRTGTALSGNTIYF. CDR3 coding DNA: TGTGCCAGTAGGACCGGGACAGCCCTCTCTGGAAACACCATATATTTT. Filled out from reference TRBV19 and TRBJ1-3, the complete variable domain reads DGGITQSPKYLFRKEGQNVTLSCEQNLNHDAMYWYRQDPGQGLRLIYYSQIVNDFQKGDIAEGYSVSREKKESFPLTVTSAQKNPTAFYLCASRTGTALSGNTIYFGEGSWLTVV.

This clone was observed a few times. This chain connects TRBV27 to TRBJ1-6, with D maybe TRBD1 (5 bases). CDR1 is MNHEY and CDR2 is SMNVEV in the germline V gene (reference sequence). The CDR3 contains 18 residues. Trimming shortened V by 8 bases and J by 0 bases, and 20 bases separated the two germline ends. Here the CDR3 reads CASALVWGGSSYNSPLHF. CDR3 nucleotide sequence: TGTGCCAGCGCCCTAGTTTGGGGCGGCTCCTCCTATAATTCACCCCTCCACTTT.

The chain links TRBV15 to TRBJ1-2, with D perhaps matching TRBD1 (5 bases). This CDR3 region has 16 residues. Germline lookup yields CDR1 LNHNV and CDR2 YYDKDF (reference sequence). V was pared by 2 bases and J by 2 bases, with 15 bases between. CDR3 amino acids: CATSRHGGTGNYGYTF. In nucleotides, the CDR3 is TGTGCCACCAGCAGACACGGAGGGACCGGGAACTATGGCTACACCTTC.

This clone occurred once. The chain joins TRBV9 to TRBJ2-5, with D unclear. The CDR3 has 12 amino acids. Germline V gene sequence: CDR1 SGDLS, CDR2 YYNGEE. V lost 3 bases and J 1 base, leaving 4 bases between the germline ends. The CDR3 sequence is CASSALQETQYF. CDR3 DNA: TGTGCCAGCAGCGCCCTCCAAGAGACCCAGTACTTC.